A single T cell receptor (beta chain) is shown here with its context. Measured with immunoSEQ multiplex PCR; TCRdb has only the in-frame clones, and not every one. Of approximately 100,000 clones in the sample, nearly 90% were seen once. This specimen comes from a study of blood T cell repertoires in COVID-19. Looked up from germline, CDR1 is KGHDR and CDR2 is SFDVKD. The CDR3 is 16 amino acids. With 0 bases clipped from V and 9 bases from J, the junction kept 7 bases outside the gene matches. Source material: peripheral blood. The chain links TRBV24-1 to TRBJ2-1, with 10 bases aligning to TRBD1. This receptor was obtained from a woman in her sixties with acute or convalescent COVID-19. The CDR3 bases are TGTGCCACCAGTGATTTGGGGGGGACAGGGGTAGGTGAGCAGTTCTTC. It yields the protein CATSDLGGTGVGEQFF.